This TCR beta chain stems from a study of blood T cell repertoires in COVID-19. The table lists this clone with a few counts. Here immunoSEQ multiplex PCR was the method, and the copy in TCRdb shows in-frame clones only, minus some. The sample includes 120,000 to 150,000 clones, 80% to 85% of them seen just once. CDR1 and CDR2 from the germline V gene are MGHDK and SYGVNS. V shed 2 bases and J shed 10 bases, with 15 bases lying between them. The CDR3 has 15 residues. The TCR comes from a man aged 35 to 55 with acute COVID-19. J is TRBJ1-6 and V is TRBV25-1, with D tentatively TRBD1 (5 bases). The source material was PBMCs or T cells enriched from blood (not recorded which). The CDR3 spells CASSENVQDTSPLHF. Here the CDR3 DNA reads TGTGCCAGCAGTGAAAACGTACAGGATACCTCACCCCTCCACTTT.